This T cell receptor (beta chain) was sequenced during a study of breast tumors, draining lymph nodes, adjacent tissues. Study-level results: The lymph node origin of tumor T cells was framed as consistent with a hypothesis, not demonstrated. Tumor TCR diversity was below lymph nodes but above nontumor tissue. Luminal-like breast cancer showed significantly greater tumor-nontumor repertoire similarity than basal-like breast cancer did. Data fit most tumor T cells coming from lymph node, expanding in tumor.

Each CDR3 protein is one row after TCRdb ran MiXCR on the multiplex PCR reads. This sample has about 140,000 distinct CDR3 sequences, with approximately 32% found just once. This CDR3 has 16 amino acids. After removal of 4 bases from V and 3 bases from J, the junction contained 5 bases not matched to a gene. Germline-derived CDR1 and CDR2 are SGHRS and YFSETQ. This clonotype has a single count. The target antigen is unknown. Breast cancer patients provided tissue from their axillary draining lymph nodes. Sequencing was done on a sample of axillary lymph node tissue. This TCR derives from a female donor with breast cancer. Some clones in this sample may be carry-over from other donors' samples. V and J are TRBV5-1 and TRBJ2-3, with TRBD2 matching over 13 bases. The CDR3 region has the DNA TGCGCCAGCAGCCTAAGGACTAGCGGGGGAACAGATACGCAGTATTTT. As protein: CASSLRTSGGTDTQYF.